This TCR beta chain was sequenced for a study of blood T cell repertoires in COVID-19. Study-wide background: T cells, B-cell-depleted T cells, or PBMCs supplied cDNA or gDNA.

This CDR3 has 17 residues. Looked up from germline, CDR1 is LNHDA and CDR2 is SQIVND (reference sequence). Trimming took 4 bases from V and 1 from J, leaving 19 bases between them. Original processing notes: The assay estimated nucleated cells by amplifying reference gene primers. This table comes from immunoSEQ multiplex PCR, and its TCRdb copy is limited to in-frame clones, with some not included. The V and J calls and the clone size are those of that table, but D and trimming were determined from the DNA. This table has 300,000 to 500,000 clones, roughly 88% appearing once. The sequence was obtained from a woman aged 25-40 years with acute COVID-19. Sequenced material: PBMCs or T cells enriched from blood (not recorded which). The chain has TRBV19 and TRBJ1-2, with D unclear. In nucleotides, the CDR3 is TGTGCCAGTAGTAGGGCCCCCGGCGAAAAAAATAACTATGGCTACACCTTC. Its protein product is CASSRAPGEKNNYGYTF.